A single sample is the source of the 8 T cell receptor beta chains below, sequenced in a study of cytomegalovirus exposure and HLA in healthy donors. PCR involved 60 Vbeta and 13 Jbeta primers. TCRdb keeps only in-frame clones here, not all; method: immunoSEQ multiplex PCR. The repertoire holds roughly 150,000 clones, with approximately 80% as singletons. Sample: PBMCs. These receptors originate from a man aged 25 to 40 in good health and CMV-seronegative.

This sequence joins TRBV10-3 and TRBJ1-2; D perhaps matches TRBD1 (6 bases). The germline V gene has CDR1 ENHRY and CDR2 SYGVKD. The CDR3 runs to 14 residues. Trimming removed 7 bases from V and 0 bases from J, with 12 bases in between. CDR3 region: CAITRQDTNYGYTF. The CDR3 DNA sequence: TGTGCCATCACCCGACAGGATACTAACTATGGCTACACCTTC.

The chain combines TRBV28 with TRBJ1-2; tentatively, D is TRBD1 (5 bases). Looked up from germline, CDR1 is MDHEN and CDR2 is SYDVKM. The V end lost 2 bases, the J end lost 0 bases, and 10 bases lay between the germline ends. This CDR3 contains 15 residues. The CDR3 DNA reads as TGTGCCAGCAGTTTAGGGGCTCTAACTAACTATGGCTACACCTTC. This codes for CASSLGALTNYGYTF.

This clone was recorded a few times. The chain has TRBV19 and TRBJ2-1; D uncertain. The ends were cut back, 6 bases at V and 4 bases at J, with 7 bases in the middle. The CDR3 consists of 12 residues. Germline V gives CDR1 LNHDA, CDR2 SQIVND (reference sequence). CDR3 coding DNA: TGTGCCAGTAGCCGTCAGTACAATGAGCAGTTCTTC. Its protein product is CASSRQYNEQFF.

V and J are TRBV19 and TRBJ1-1; D possibly corresponds to TRBD1 (5 bases). Trimming pared 7 bases from V and 4 bases from J, leaving 16 bases between. Germline V gene lookup returns CDR1 LNHDA and CDR2 SQIVND (reference sequence). The CDR3 is 14 amino acids. The CDR3 nucleotides read TGTGCCAGTACCATGGGAGGGGTGGGCACTGAAGCTTTCTTT. It is translated as CASTMGGVGTEAFF.

This rearrangement joins TRBV19 to TRBJ2-5; 14 nucleotides match TRBD2. Matching the DNA end better, TRBJ2-7 makes the J call doubtful. Germline V gene lookup returns CDR1 LNHDA and CDR2 SQIVND (reference sequence). This CDR3 is built from 15 residues. This CDR3 is CASSWTSGGSYEQYF. CDR3 sequence (DNA): TGTGCCAGTAGCTGGACTAGCGGGGGGTCCTACGAGCAGTACTTC.

The rearrangement uses TRBV30 and TRBJ1-5; 12 bases line up with TRBD1. In germline, CDR1 is GTSNPN, CDR2 SVGIG (reference sequence). Germline trimming cut 3 bases from V and 0 bases from J; bases unmatched to any gene: 6. This CDR3 region has 17 residues. This chain's CDR3 is CAWSRDRGLGSNQPQHF. The CDR3 nucleotides read TGTGCCTGGAGCCGGGACAGGGGGCTAGGTAGCAATCAGCCCCAGCATTTT.

The chain couples TRBV2 to TRBJ1-5, with D perhaps matching TRBD1 (6 bases). Germline V CDR1 and CDR2: SNHLY, FYNNEI. V dropped 5 bases and J dropped 2 bases, with 13 bases sitting between them. This CDR3 has 15 amino acids. DNA for the CDR3: TGTGCCAGCAGTTTGGACAGCCAGGGCAATCAGCCCCAGCATTTT. Protein sequence: CASSLDSQGNQPQHF. Drawing the rest from reference TRBV2 and TRBJ1-5, the complete variable domain is EPEVTQTPSHQVTQMGQEVILRCVPISNHLYFYWYRQILGQKVEFLVSFYNNEISEKSEIFDDQFSVERPDGSNFTLKIRSTKLEDSAMYFCASSLDSQGNQPQHFGDGTRLSIL.

The chain has TRBV28 and TRBJ1-2, with TRBD1 identical over 8 bases. The CDR3 length is 14 residues. The germline V gene encodes CDR1 MDHEN and CDR2 SYDVKM. The trim removed 6 bases at V and 8 bases at J, leaving 11 bases unmatched. CDR3 region: CASRVRGDRGGYTF. In nucleotides, the CDR3 is TGTGCCAGCAGGGTTAGGGGTGACAGGGGCGGCTACACCTTC.